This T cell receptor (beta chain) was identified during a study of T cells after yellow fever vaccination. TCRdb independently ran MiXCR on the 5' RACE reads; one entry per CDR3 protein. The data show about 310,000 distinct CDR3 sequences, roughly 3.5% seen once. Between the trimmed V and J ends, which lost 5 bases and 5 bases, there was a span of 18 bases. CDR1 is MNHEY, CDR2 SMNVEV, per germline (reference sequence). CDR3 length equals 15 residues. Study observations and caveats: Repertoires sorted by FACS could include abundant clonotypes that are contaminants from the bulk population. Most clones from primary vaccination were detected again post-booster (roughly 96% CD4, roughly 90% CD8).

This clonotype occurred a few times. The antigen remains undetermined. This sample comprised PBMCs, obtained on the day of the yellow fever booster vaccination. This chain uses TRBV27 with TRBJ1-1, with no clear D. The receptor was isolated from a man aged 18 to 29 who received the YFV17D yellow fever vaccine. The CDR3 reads CASSMGRRRWTEAFF. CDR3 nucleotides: TGTGCCAGCAGTATGGGTCGGAGGCGTTGGACTGAAGCTTTCTTT.